This TCR beta chain was captured by sequencing in a study of long-term antiretroviral therapy in people with HIV. General observations from the study: The study lacked data on ART adherence, viral resistance or therapy changes.

This clone has just one count. Its antigen is still unknown. The germline V gene has CDR1 SGHDN and CDR2 FVKESK. V shed 1 base and J shed 6 bases, with 13 bases lying between them. This CDR3 is built from 15 residues. immunoSEQ v3.0 was run at survey level. Only in-frame clones appear in the TCRdb table, and some are missing; sequencing was by immunoSEQ multiplex PCR. The table has approximately 25,000 clones, approximately 86% seen once. Everyone in the study who had HIV was treated in the United States. The sequenced sample was unsorted PBMCs, obtained 1.2 years after starting antiretroviral therapy. This TCR derives from a man between 50 and 59 years old with HIV. The chain links TRBV14 to TRBJ2-4; D is tentatively TRBD1 or TRBD2 (5 bases each). Written as DNA, the CDR3 is TGTGCCAGCAGCCAAGGGGGGTCCCTGGGAAACATTCAGTACTTC. Translated: CASSQGGSLGNIQYF.